Described below is a single TCR beta chain sequence and its context. This clonotype was seen only a few times. Its antigen has not been determined. Within one base of it there is no much larger clone, and no base qualities were kept. V and J lose 8 bases and 5 bases, and a span of 16 bases separates them. The germline V gene encodes CDR1 PRHDT and CDR2 FYEKMQ (reference sequence). The CDR3 goes from the cysteine to the phenylalanine over 14 residues. The DNA shown is the 42-base CDR3, in frame from base 1. Sequenced using an Illumina HiSeq 1500. In-frame beta chains were kept once TCRdb had trimmed the public reads at Q25 with fastp and called clones with MiXCR. Identical CDR3 protein sequences are pooled into one entry, listed with their most common genes and DNA. This sample lists 270,000 or so distinct CDR3 sequences; about a sixth were detected once. More than 45% of the sample comes from the top ten.

These data belong to a study of T cell repertoires in cytomegalovirus infection (dated by TCRdb to 2018 to 2020). Some background on the complete study: Because public TCR beta signatures pointed to carriage of CMV infection together with the matching HLA type, the HLA type of each donor mattered for the analysis.

Overall results and qualifications from the work: In both this cohort and an independent cohort of a few hundred donors, the cumulative frequency of public TCR beta family members distinguished carriers of CMV infection plus the relevant HLA type. The ex vivo response was dominated by HLA-C-restricted CMV-specific TCR beta clonotypes, which also provided the single most frequent clonotype in two of eight donors.

The chain employs TRBV13 and TRBJ2-4; a weak D assignment points to TRBD1 (6 bases agree). The sequence was obtained from a human donor in good health (CMV status not recorded). Some clones in this sample may be carry-over from other donors' samples. Sequencing was done on a sample of CD8+ T cells from PBMCs. The base sequence is TGTGCCAGCGGGGGCCCTGTACCCGAAAACATTCAGTACTTC. It translates to CASGGPVPENIQYF.